Here is one T cell receptor beta chain with its context. Assay used: immunoSEQ multiplex PCR; TCRdb lists only in-frame clones, some missing. The table includes about 59,000 clones, around 95% detected once. These data come from a study of technical replicates of blood from a few donors. CDR3 size: 12 residues. V was pared by 8 bases and J by 3 bases, with 11 bases between. CDR1 is MNHEY and CDR2 is SVGAGI in the germline V gene. The sequenced sample consisted of PBMCs. This TCR derives from a human donor in good health. Some clones in this sample may be carry-over from other donors' samples. The rearrangement uses TRBV6-5 and TRBJ2-7; D possibly corresponds to TRBD1 (6 bases). The CDR3 loop reads CASPMDSYEQYF. The DNA for the CDR3 is TGTGCCAGCCCGATGGACAGCTACGAGCAGTACTTC.